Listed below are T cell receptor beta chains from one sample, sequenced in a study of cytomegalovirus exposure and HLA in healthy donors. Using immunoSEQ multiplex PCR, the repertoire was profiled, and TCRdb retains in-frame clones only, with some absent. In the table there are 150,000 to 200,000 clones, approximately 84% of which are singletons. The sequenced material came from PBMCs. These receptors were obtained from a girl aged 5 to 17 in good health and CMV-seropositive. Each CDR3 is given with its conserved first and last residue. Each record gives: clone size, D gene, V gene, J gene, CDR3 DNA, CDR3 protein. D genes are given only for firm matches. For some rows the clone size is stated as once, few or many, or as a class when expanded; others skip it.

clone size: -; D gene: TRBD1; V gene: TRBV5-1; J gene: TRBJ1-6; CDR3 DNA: TGCGCCAGCACCCAACAGGGACAGGGTAATTCACCCCTCCACTTT; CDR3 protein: CASTQQGQGNSPLHF
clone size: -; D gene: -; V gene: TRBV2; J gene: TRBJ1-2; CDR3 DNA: TGTGCCAGCAAGCTGATCTATGGCTACACCTTC; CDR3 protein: CASKLIYGYTF
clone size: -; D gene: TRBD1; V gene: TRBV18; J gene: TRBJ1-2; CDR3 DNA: TGTGCCAGCTCACCAATTGAGACAGGGTATGGCTACACCTTC; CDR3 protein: CASSPIETGYGYTF
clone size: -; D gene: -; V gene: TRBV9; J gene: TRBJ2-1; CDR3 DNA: TGTGCCAGCAGCCCCGAGGCAGGGGCCGGTGAGCAGTTCTTC; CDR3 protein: CASSPEAGAGEQFF
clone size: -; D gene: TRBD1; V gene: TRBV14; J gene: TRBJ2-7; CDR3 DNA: TGTGCCAGCAGCCAAGTTCGGGGACAGGGGGCGCGGGAGCAGTACTTC; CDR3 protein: CASSQVRGQGAREQYF
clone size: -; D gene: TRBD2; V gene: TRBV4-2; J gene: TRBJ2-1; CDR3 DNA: TGTGCCAGCAGCCAAGATGAAGGGCGGGGGGGCTCCTACAATGAGCAGTTCTTC; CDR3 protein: CASSQDEGRGGSYNEQFF
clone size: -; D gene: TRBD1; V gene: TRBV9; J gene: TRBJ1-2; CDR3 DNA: TGTGCCAGCAGCGAGACAGGGACCACCTATGGCTACACCTTC; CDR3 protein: CASSETGTTYGYTF
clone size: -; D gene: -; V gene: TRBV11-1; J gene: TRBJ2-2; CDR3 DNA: TGTGCCAGCAGCTTAGCGACGGGGGGCGCAGGGACCGGGGAGCTGTTTTTT; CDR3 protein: CASSLATGGAGTGELFF
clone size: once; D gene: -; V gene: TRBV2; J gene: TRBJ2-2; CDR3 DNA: TGTGCCAGCAGATACAGTTTTTCGAACACCGGGGAGCTGTTTTTT; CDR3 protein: CASRYSFSNTGELFF
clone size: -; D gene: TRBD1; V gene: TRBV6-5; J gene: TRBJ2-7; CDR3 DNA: TGTGCCAGCAGCCCCAGACAGGGCGGCGAGCAGTACTTC; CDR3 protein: CASSPRQGGEQYF
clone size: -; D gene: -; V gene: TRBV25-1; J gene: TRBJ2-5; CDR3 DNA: TGTGCCAGCAGTAGACAGATAGAGACCCAGTACTTC; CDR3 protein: CASSRQIETQYF
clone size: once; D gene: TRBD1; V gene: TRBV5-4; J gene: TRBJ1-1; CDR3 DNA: TGTGCCAGCAGAACTGGACAGGGAAACACTGAAGCTTTCTTT; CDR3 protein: CASRTGQGNTEAFF
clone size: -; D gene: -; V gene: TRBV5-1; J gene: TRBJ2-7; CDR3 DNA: TGCGCCAGCAGCTTGGCGTCCTCAGGGAACGGATACGAGCAGTACTTC; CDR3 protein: CASSLASSGNGYEQYF
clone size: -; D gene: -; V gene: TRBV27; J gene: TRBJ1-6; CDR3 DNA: TGTGCCAGCAGTCCCCTTCAGGGTGCGAATTCACCCCTCCACTTT; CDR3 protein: CASSPLQGANSPLHF
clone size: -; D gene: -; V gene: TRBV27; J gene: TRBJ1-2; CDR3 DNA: TGTGCCAGCAGTTTATTGGGGGCTGGCGGCTACACCTTC; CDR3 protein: CASSLLGAGGYTF
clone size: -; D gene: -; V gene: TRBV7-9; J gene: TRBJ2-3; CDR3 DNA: TGTGCCAGCAGCCGGGAGTTTAACACAGATACGCAGTATTTT; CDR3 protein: CASSREFNTDTQYF
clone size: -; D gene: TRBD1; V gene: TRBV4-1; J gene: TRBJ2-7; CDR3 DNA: TGCGCCAGCAGCCAGACGGGGCCGGGAGGGACAGGGGTTAGGAACGAGCAGTACTTC; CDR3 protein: CASSQTGPGGTGVRNEQYF
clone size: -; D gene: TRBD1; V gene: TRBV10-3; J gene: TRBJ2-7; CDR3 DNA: TGTGCCATCAGTGAGTTAGGACAGGGGTCTTACGAGCAGTACTTC; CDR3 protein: CAISELGQGSYEQYF
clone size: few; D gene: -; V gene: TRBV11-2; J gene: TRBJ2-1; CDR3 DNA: TGTGCCAGCAGCTTAGGCTACCCCGCCAATGAGCAGTTCTTC; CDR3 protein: CASSLGYPANEQFF
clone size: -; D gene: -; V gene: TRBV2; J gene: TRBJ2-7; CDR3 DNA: TGTGCCAGCAGCACAGGACAGCGTTCCTACGAGCAGTACTTC; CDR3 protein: CASSTGQRSYEQYF
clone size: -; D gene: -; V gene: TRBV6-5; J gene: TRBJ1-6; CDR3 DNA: TGTGCCAGCAGTTACCAGGGTATGGGATATAATTCACCCCTCCACTTT; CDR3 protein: CASSYQGMGYNSPLHF
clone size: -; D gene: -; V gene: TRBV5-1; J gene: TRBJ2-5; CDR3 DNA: TGCGCCAGCAGCTTGGGGACGGAGGGGGAGACCCAGTACTTC; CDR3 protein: CASSLGTEGETQYF
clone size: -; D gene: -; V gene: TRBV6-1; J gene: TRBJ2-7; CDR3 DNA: TGTGCCAGCAACCTCGTACTGGGGGCCTCCTACGAGCAGTACTTC; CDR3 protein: CASNLVLGASYEQYF
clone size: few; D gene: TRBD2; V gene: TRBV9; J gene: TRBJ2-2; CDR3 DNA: TGTGCCAGCAGCGGGGGGGGGAGGAAAACCGGGGAGCTGTTTTTT; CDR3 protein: CASSGGGRKTGELFF
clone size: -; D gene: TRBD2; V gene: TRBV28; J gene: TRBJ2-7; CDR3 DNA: TGTGCCAGCAGTTATGCGAGGGACGGGGGGTACGAGCAGTACTTC; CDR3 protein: CASSYARDGGYEQYF
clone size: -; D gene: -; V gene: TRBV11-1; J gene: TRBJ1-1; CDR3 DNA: TGTGCCAGCAGCTCACAGGGTATCGGAGCTTTCTTT; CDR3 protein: CASSSQGIGAFF
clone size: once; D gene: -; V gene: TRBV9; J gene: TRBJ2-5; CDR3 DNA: TGTGCCAGCAGCGCATATCCGGGACATCCCCTAATCTCCGGGCAAGAGACCCAGTACTTC; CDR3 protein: CASSAYPGHPLISGQETQYF
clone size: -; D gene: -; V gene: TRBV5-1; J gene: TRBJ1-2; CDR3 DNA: TGCGCCAGCTACAACTTTAACAGACAGCACGGCTACACCTTC; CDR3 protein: CASYNFNRQHGYTF
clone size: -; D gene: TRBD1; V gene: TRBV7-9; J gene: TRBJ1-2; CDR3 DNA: TGTGCCAGCAGCCGAGAATGGACAGGGGATGGCTACACCTTC; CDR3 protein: CASSREWTGDGYTF
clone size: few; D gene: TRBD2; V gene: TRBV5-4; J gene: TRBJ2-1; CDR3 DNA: TGTGCCAGCATGGGACTAGCGGGCCCTTATTTCTACAATGAGCAGTTCTTC; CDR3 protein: CASMGLAGPYFYNEQFF
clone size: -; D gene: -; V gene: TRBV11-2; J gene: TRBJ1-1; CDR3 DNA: TGTGCCAGCAGCACATTGAACACTGAAGCTTTCTTT; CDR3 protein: CASSTLNTEAFF
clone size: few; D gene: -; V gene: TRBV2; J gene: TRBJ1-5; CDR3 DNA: TGTGCCAGCAGTACGGCAGGGAAAACCTATCAGCCCCAGCATTTT; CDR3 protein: CASSTAGKTYQPQHF
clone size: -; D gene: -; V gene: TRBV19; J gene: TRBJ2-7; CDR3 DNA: TGTGCCAGTGGGTTTGGCGGATTTCCCTACGAGCAGTACTTC; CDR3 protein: CASGFGGFPYEQYF
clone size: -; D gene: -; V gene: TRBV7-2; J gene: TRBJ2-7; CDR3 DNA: TGTGCCAGCACCAACGAACTGCAGCAGTACTTC; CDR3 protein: CASTNELQQYF
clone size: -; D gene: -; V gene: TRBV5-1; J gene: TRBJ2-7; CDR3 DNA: TGCGCCAGCAGCGACGGGCGGGACCCCCTCTCCTACGAGCAGTACTTC; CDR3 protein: CASSDGRDPLSYEQYF